This record looks at one T cell receptor beta chain sequence and its context. The data originate from a study of blood T cells in healthy people across ages. The CDR3 has 17 residues. Deletions cut 2 bases from V and 3 bases from J, with 20 bases between. Per the germline V gene, CDR1 is LGHNA and CDR2 is YSLEER. It was with a sample-barcoded 5' primer and a J-beta primer mix that a second PCR of roughly 7 to 12 cycles was run. TCRdb independently ran MiXCR on the 5' RACE reads; one entry per CDR3 protein. The table lists 780,000 or so distinct CDR3 sequences, 45% to 70% of them singletons. The chain links TRBV4-3 to TRBJ2-7; D might be TRBD2 (6 bases). The sequence was collected from a man aged 40-55 years in good health. Material: blood. CDR3 DNA sequence: TGCGCCAGCAGCCAATATACGCCGGTAGCGGAAAACTACGAGCAGTACTTC. This codes for CASSQYTPVAENYEQYF.